This TCR beta chain was profiled in a study of shared T cell receptors in the human thymus. The V and J ends lost 3 bases and 0 bases respectively, with 9 bases between them. This CDR3 has 15 residues. The germline CDR1 and CDR2 sequences are KGHSH and LQKENI. Repertoires were generated with immunoSEQ multiplex PCR, while TCRdb's copy carries only in-frame clones and drops some. The sample holds 640,000 or so clones; over 75% are singletons and the top ten take more than 0.009%. The same data also went into a second study, on human thymus T cells.

This chain links TRBV18 with TRBJ1-3; D call uncertain. The TCR comes from a boy under two years old with a congenital heart defect. The specimen sequenced was thymocytes. The CDR3 nucleotides are TGTGCCAGCTCACCGTCGGCGGTCTCTGGAAACACCATATATTTT. Residues: CASSPSAVSGNTIYF.